The rows below give T cell receptor beta chains drawn from one sample of a study of T cell responses to AZD1222 COVID-19 vaccine. The protocol was immunoSEQ multiplex PCR, while the TCRdb copy is restricted to in-frame clones and leaves out a portion. The sample gives 100,000 to 120,000 clones, roughly 90% of which show up once; about 2.5% is in the top ten. Sequencing used peripheral blood, obtained on day 0 of AZD1222 vaccination. The receptors stem from an adult in good health. Each CDR3 is given with its conserved first and last residue. Each record gives: J gene, clone size, V gene, D gene, CDR3 DNA, CDR3 protein. The D gene is left open where the match is weak. Clone size is not always given. Where it is, it says once, few, many or a class for expanded clones.

TRBJ2-7	NA	TRBV28	NA	TGTGCCAGCAGTCCCGGGACCCCGGGTGCCTACGAGCAGTACTTC	CASSPGTPGAYEQYF
TRBJ1-6	NA	TRBV5-6	NA	TGTGCCAGCAGCTTGGGGACAGTTGAATCACCCCTCCACTTT	CASSLGTVESPLHF
TRBJ2-7	few	TRBV7-8	NA	TGTGCCAGCAGCTGGAGGGGGGGGCTGTCCTACGAGCAGTACTTC	CASSWRGGLSYEQYF
TRBJ2-7	NA	TRBV10-3	TRBD2	TGTGCCATCAGTGATCCTGGACTAGCGGGAGTTTACGAGCAGTACTTC	CAISDPGLAGVYEQYF
TRBJ1-2	NA	TRBV12-3/TRBV12-4	NA	TGTGCCAGCAGTTTCTGGCAGGGAGTTGGCTACACCTTC	CASSFWQGVGYTF
TRBJ2-1	NA	TRBV7-6	TRBD1	TGTGCCAGCAGCTTTCGTAAGGGGGCCGGGGTCGATGAGCAGTTCTTC	CASSFRKGAGVDEQFF
TRBJ2-3	NA	TRBV7-3	NA	TGTGCCAGCAGCTTAGGAGGGATGAGCACAGATACGCAGTATTTT	CASSLGGMSTDTQYF
TRBJ1-2	NA	TRBV19	TRBD1	TGTGCCAGTAGTACTCAGGGGGCGCGGGGCTACACCTTC	CASSTQGARGYTF
TRBJ2-1	NA	TRBV28	NA	TGTGCCAGCAGTCGGGGGAGTGAAGGCAATGAGCAGTTCTTC	CASSRGSEGNEQFF
TRBJ2-6	NA	TRBV29-1	NA	TGCAGCGTTTTGAGGAATGGGGCCAACGTCCTGACTTTC	CSVLRNGANVLTF
TRBJ2-2	NA	TRBV10-2	TRBD1	TGCGCCAGCAGTGACCGACAGGGTTATTCAGGGGAGCTGTTTTTT	CASSDRQGYSGELFF
TRBJ2-3	once	TRBV7-8	NA	TGTGCCAGCAGCTTAGACCGGGGGGCGGGGACAGATACGCAGTATTTT	CASSLDRGAGTDTQYF
TRBJ1-5	NA	TRBV15	NA	TGTGCCACCACCCGGGGGCGAAATCAGCCCCAGCATTTT	CATTRGRNQPQHF
TRBJ1-2	NA	TRBV6-1	NA	TGTGCCAGCAGTGAGTCGGTGGGTAGGAGGAATACTAACTATGGCTACACCTTC	CASSESVGRRNTNYGYTF
TRBJ2-7	NA	TRBV24-1	NA	TGTGCCACCAGTGATGGTTATAGGGAGGACGAGCAGTACTTC	CATSDGYREDEQYF
TRBJ1-4	NA	TRBV28	NA	TGTGCCAGCAGACAGGGCGGCGAAAAACTGTTTTTT	CASRQGGEKLFF
TRBJ2-1	NA	TRBV19	NA	TGTGCCAGTAGTATTCTGTCGGGTAATGAGCAGTTCTTC	CASSILSGNEQFF
TRBJ1-2	NA	TRBV6-4	NA	TGTGCCAGCAGGGACGAGGGGGGCTACACCTTC	CASRDEGGYTF
TRBJ2-7	NA	TRBV10-1	TRBD2	TGCGCCAGCAGTTGGACTAGACTGGGCGAGCAGTACTTC	CASSWTRLGEQYF
TRBJ1-2	NA	TRBV6-5	NA	TGTGCCAGCAGCCAACTCTCGGGACCCTCCTATGGCTACACCTTC	CASSQLSGPSYGYTF
TRBJ2-2	NA	TRBV3-1/TRBV3-2	NA	TGTGCCAGCAGCCAATTCAACAGTGATAGGAGGGAGCTGTTTTTT	CASSQFNSDRRELFF
TRBJ2-1	NA	TRBV7-9	NA	TGTGCCAGCAGCTTAGTCCATAGCGGCAACAATGAGCAGTTCTTC	CASSLVHSGNNEQFF
TRBJ1-5	NA	TRBV19	NA	TGTGCCAGTAGTATATGGGAAATTAATCAGCCCCAGCATTTT	CASSIWEINQPQHF
TRBJ2-2	NA	TRBV7-2	NA	TGTGCCAGCACCTCCGACAGATGGGTCGGGGAGCTGTTTTTT	CASTSDRWVGELFF
TRBJ2-3	NA	TRBV30	NA	TGTGCCTGGAGTGTAGGGGGGTCCTGGGCATTGGGTACAGATACGCAGTATTTT	CAWSVGGSWALGTDTQYF
TRBJ2-7	NA	TRBV5-4	TRBD1	TGTGCCAGCAGCTTGGCCCCAAAGATGACAGGGTCGGGCGAGCAGTACTTC	CASSLAPKMTGSGEQYF
TRBJ2-1	NA	TRBV11-2	TRBD1	TGTGCCAGCAGCTTAGGGCAGGGGGCTATTAATGAGCAGTTCTTC	CASSLGQGAINEQFF
TRBJ1-5	NA	TRBV27	NA	TGTGCCAGCAGTTTAGAAGGGATGGGTCAGCCCCAGCATTTT	CASSLEGMGQPQHF
TRBJ1-1	once	TRBV18	NA	TGTGCCAGCGGGTGGAACACTGAAGCTTTCTTT	CASGWNTEAFF
TRBJ2-3	NA	TRBV2	NA	TGTGCCAGCAGTGAGGGGACGGATACGCAGTATTTT	CASSEGTDTQYF
TRBJ1-5	NA	TRBV7-8	NA	TGTGCCAGCAGCTTAGGATCGGGTAGCAATCAGCCCCAGCATTTT	CASSLGSGSNQPQHF
TRBJ1-4	NA	TRBV9	TRBD1	TGTGCCAGCAGCGTAGGCGACAGGGGAGGTGGAGCTAATGAAAAACTGTTTTTT	CASSVGDRGGGANEKLFF
TRBJ2-7	NA	TRBV3-1/TRBV3-2	TRBD2	TGTGCCAGCAGCCATTTTAGCGGGAGGGCCCTCGGGGAGCAGTACTTC	CASSHFSGRALGEQYF
TRBJ1-3	NA	TRBV5-1	NA	TGCGCCAGCAGCTTGGATGGGGTCCCCGCTGGAAACACCATATATTTT	CASSLDGVPAGNTIYF
TRBJ1-6	NA	TRBV5-6	TRBD1	TGTGCCAGCAGCCCTACGGACAGGGGAAATAATTCACCCCTCCACTTT	CASSPTDRGNNSPLHF
TRBJ1-4	once	TRBV19	NA	TGTGCCAGTGGGGACGGGCCTAATGAAAAACTGTTTTTT	CASGDGPNEKLFF
TRBJ1-5	NA	TRBV27	NA	TGTGCCAGCAGTTCCCGGGGACGAATTGGGTTTGAGGCCCAGCATTTT	CASSSRGRIGFEAQHF
TRBJ1-1	NA	TRBV7-8	NA	TGTGCCAGCAGCTTACAGGAGAACACTGAAGCTTTCTTT	CASSLQENTEAFF
TRBJ2-2	NA	TRBV3-1/TRBV3-2	NA	TGTGCCAGCAGCCAAGATCTTGAGTCGTCGGACACCGGGGAGCTGTTTTTT	CASSQDLESSDTGELFF
TRBJ2-1	NA	TRBV11-2	TRBD2	TGTGCCAGCAGCCCCTTCCTAGCGGGGGCCGACAATGAGCAGTTCTTC	CASSPFLAGADNEQFF
TRBJ1-1	NA	TRBV16	NA	TGTGCCAGCAGCCAATCGCCCATCTGGGGGCTTGAAGCTTTCTTT	CASSQSPIWGLEAFF